This T cell receptor (beta chain) was captured by sequencing in a study of blood T cells in healthy people across ages. Sample-barcoded 5' priming and a J-beta primer mix drove a second PCR of roughly 7 to 11 cycles. Using its own MiXCR run on the 5' RACE reads, TCRdb lists one record per CDR3 protein. The sample holds 900,000 to 950,000 distinct CDR3 sequences; roughly 29% are singletons and the top ten take about 10%. The CDR3 has 13 amino acids. In germline, CDR1 is SNHLY, CDR2 FYNNEI. Notes on the study in general: Older individuals had lower TCR beta diversity per million T cells (the decline was roughly linear).

Note on this clonotype: What it binds is not known. One end of the junction varies from germline; a read error may be responsible.

This sample also belongs to another study, concerning T cells of mothers and their children. That report notes: Donors were three healthy Caucasian mothers and their six children. The yield was over 9 million TCR beta CDR3 reads from each mother and a few million from each child.

The receptor was derived from a woman aged 40 to 50 in good health. J is TRBJ1-2 and V is TRBV2; TRBD1 is a possible D gene (6 bases). The specimen sequenced was blood. DNA of the CDR3: TGTGCCTGCAGTGAGGGGGAGGGCTATGGCTACACCTTC. Translated: CACSEGEGYGYTF.